This T cell receptor beta chain is from a study of beta chain features in type 1 diabetes. From germline, CDR1 is MNHEY and CDR2 SVGAGI. This CDR3 is 15 amino acids long. Trimming removed 6 bases from V and 0 bases from J, with 12 bases in between. Of note for this clone: Antigen specificity is unknown.

Study-level results: There was a moderate but significant shortening of TCRB CDR3s in all four CD4+ subsets of Type 1 diabetes patients.

Investigators reverse transcribed all isolated RNA, so they sequenced expressed TCRB transcripts. The protocol was immunoSEQ multiplex PCR, while the TCRdb copy is restricted to in-frame clones and leaves out a portion. The data show approximately 280,000 clones, with about 15% seen just once and 0.015% to 0.019% held by the top ten. V usage is TRBV6-5 and J usage is TRBJ2-1; D might be TRBD2 (5 bases). This receptor was identified in a man aged 18 to 30 with type 1 diabetes. The sequencing input was naive CD4+ T cells from blood. The CDR3 spells CASSRTRSSYNEQFF. In DNA form, the CDR3 reads TGTGCCAGCAGCCGCACTAGGAGCTCCTACAATGAGCAGTTCTTC.